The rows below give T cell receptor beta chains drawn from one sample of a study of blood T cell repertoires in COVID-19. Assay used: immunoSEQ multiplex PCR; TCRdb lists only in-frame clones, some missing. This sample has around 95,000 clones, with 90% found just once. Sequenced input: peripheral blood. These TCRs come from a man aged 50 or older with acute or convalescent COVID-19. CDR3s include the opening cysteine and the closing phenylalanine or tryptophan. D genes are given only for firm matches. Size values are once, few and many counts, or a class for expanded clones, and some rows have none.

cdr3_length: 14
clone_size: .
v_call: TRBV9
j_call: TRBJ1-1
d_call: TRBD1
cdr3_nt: TGTGCCAGCAGCGTCTCCGGGACAGGTGACGAAGCTTTCTTT
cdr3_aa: CASSVSGTGDEAFF

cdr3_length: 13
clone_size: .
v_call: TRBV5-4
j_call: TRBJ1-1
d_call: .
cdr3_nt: TGTGCCAGCAGCTTGGGCGGGAACACTGAAGCTTTCTTT
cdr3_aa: CASSLGGNTEAFF

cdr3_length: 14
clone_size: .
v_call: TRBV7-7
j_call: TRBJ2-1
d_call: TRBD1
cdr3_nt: TGTGCCAGCGCACAGGGGGCGGTCCACAATGAGCAGTTCTTC
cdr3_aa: CASAQGAVHNEQFF

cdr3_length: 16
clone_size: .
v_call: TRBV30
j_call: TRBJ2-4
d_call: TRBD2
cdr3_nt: TGTGCCTGGAGTGTAATAGTAGCGGGAGGGGAGGGCATTCAGTACTTC
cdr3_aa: CAWSVIVAGGEGIQYF

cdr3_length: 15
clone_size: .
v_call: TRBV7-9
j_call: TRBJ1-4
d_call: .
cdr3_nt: TGTGCCAGCAGCCCATGGGGGTGGAGGGCTGAAAAACTGTTTTTT
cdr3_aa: CASSPWGWRAEKLFF

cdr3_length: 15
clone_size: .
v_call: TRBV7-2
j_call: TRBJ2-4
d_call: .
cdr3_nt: TGTGCCAGCAGCTCCCCGGGGATAGCCAAAAACATTCAGTACTTC
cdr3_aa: CASSSPGIAKNIQYF

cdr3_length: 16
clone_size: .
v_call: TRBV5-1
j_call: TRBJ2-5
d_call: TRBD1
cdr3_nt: TGCGCCAGCAGCCTCCGGGACAGGGTACCCCAAGAGACCCAGTACTTC
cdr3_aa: CASSLRDRVPQETQYF

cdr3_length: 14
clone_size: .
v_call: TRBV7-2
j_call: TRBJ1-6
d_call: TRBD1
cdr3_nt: TGTGCCAGCAGCTTGGACAGGGGTGGTTCACCCCTCCACTTT
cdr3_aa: CASSLDRGGSPLHF

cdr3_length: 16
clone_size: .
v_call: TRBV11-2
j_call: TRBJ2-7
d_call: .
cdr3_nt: TGTGCCAGCAGCCCCCTACAGGGAAGGATAAGCTACGAGCAGTACTTC
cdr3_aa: CASSPLQGRISYEQYF

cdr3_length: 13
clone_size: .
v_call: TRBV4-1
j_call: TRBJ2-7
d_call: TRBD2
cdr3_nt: TGCGCCAGCAGCCTCGGACTAGCGACCGAGCAGTACTTC
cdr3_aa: CASSLGLATEQYF

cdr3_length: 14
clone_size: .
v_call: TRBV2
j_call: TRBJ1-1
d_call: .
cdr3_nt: TGTGCCAGCAGGACCCTCTTGGGAGGGACTGAAGCTTTCTTT
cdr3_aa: CASRTLLGGTEAFF

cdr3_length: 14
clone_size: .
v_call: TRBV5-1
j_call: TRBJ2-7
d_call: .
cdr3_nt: TGCGCCAGCAGCTTGGATCCAACATCCTACGAGCAGTACTTC
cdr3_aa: CASSLDPTSYEQYF

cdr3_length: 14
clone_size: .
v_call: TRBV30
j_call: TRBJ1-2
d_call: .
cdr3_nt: TGTGCACAAATCCCCCAGGGGCGCCTGGAGGGCTACACCTTC
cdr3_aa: CAQIPQGRLEGYTF

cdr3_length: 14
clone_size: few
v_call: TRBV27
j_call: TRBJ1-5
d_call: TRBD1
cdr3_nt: TGTGCCAGCAGTCGGACAGGGGGCAGGCAGCCCCAGCATTTT
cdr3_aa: CASSRTGGRQPQHF

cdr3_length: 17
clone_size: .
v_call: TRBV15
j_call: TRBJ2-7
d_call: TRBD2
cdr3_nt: TGTGCCACCAGCAGAGATCGAGCGGGAGGGATCACCTACGAGCAGTACTTC
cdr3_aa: CATSRDRAGGITYEQYF

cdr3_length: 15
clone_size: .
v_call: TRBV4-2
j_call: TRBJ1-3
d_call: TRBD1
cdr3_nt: TGTGCCAGCAGCCAAGAAGTCACAGGGGTGAACACCATATATTTT
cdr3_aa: CASSQEVTGVNTIYF

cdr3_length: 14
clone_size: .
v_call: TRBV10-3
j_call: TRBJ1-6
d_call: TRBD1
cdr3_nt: TGTGCCACAAGGCAGACAGGGATAAATTCACCCCTCCACTTT
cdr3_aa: CATRQTGINSPLHF